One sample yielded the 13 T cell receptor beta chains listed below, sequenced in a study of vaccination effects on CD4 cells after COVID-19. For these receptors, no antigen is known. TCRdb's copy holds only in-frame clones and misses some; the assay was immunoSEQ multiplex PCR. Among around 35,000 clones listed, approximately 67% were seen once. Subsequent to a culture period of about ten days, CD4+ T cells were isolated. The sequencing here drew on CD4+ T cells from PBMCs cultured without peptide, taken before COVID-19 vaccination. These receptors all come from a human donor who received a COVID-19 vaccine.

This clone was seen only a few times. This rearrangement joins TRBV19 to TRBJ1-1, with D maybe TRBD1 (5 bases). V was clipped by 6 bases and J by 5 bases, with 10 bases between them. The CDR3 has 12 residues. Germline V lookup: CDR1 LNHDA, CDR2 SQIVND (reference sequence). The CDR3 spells CASRGEWTEAFF. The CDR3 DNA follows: TGTGCCAGTAGAGGGGAATGGACTGAAGCTTTCTTT.

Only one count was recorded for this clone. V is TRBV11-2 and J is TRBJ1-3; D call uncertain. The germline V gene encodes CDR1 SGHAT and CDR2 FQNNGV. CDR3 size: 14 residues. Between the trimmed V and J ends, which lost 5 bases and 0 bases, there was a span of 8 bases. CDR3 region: CASSPNPSGNTIYF. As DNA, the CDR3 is TGTGCCAGCAGCCCCAACCCCTCTGGAAACACCATATATTTT.

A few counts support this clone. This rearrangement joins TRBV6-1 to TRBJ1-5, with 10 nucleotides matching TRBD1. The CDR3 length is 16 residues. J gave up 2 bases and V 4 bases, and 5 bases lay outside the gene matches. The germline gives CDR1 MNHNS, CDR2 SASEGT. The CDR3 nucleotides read TGTGCCAGCAGTGGACAGGGGGCGGCGGGCAATCAGCCCCAGCATTTT. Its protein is CASSGQGAAGNQPQHF.

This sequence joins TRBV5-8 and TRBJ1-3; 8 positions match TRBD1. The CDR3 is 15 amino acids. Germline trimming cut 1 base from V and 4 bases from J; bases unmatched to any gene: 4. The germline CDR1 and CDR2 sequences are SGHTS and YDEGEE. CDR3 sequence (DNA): TGTGCCAGCAGCTTGAACAGGGGGACGGGAAACACCATATATTTT. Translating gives CASSLNRGTGNTIYF.

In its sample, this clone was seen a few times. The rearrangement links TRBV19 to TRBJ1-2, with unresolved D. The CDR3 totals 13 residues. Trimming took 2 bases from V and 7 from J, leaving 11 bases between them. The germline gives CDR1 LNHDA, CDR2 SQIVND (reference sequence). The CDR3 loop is CASSINLLGGYTF. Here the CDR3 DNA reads TGTGCCAGTAGTATAAATTTATTAGGTGGCTACACCTTC.

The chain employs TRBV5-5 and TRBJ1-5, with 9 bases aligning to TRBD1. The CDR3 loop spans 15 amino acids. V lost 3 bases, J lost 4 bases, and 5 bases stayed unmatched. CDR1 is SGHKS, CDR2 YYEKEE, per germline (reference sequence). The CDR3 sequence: CASSYRDRENQPQHF. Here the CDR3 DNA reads TGTGCCAGCAGCTACCGGGACAGGGAGAATCAGCCCCAGCATTTT.

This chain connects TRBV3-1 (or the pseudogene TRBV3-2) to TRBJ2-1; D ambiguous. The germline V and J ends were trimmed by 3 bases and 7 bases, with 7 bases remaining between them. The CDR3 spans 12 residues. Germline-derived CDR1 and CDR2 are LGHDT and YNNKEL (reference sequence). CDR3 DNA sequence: TGTGCCAGCAGCCAGAGGTGGAATGAGCAGTTCTTC. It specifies CASSQRWNEQFF.

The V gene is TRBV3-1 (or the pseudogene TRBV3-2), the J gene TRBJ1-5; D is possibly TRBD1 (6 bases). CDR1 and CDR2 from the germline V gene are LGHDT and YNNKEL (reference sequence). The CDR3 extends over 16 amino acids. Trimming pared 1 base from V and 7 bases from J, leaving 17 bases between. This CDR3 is CASSQVSGRGNQPQHF. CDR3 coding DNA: TGTGCCAGCAGCCAAGTTTCCGGCAGGGGAAACCAGCCCCAGCATTTT.

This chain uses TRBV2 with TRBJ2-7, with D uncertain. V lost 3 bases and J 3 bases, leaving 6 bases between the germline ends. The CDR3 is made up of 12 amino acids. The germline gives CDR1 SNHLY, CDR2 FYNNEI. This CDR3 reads CASSEPYYEQYF. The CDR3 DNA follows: TGTGCCAGCAGTGAGCCATACTACGAGCAGTACTTC. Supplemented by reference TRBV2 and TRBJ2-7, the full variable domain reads EPEVTQTPSHQVTQMGQEVILRCVPISNHLYFYWYRQILGQKVEFLVSFYNNEISEKSEIFDDQFSVERPDGSNFTLKIRSTKLEDSAMYFCASSEPYYEQYFGPGTRLTVT.

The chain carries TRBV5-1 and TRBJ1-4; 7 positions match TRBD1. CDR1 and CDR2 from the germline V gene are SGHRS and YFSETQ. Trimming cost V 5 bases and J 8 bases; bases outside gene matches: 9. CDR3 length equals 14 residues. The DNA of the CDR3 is TGCGCCAGCAGAGAAGGGAGGGGGCGCGAAAAACTGTTTTTT. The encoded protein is CASREGRGREKLFF.

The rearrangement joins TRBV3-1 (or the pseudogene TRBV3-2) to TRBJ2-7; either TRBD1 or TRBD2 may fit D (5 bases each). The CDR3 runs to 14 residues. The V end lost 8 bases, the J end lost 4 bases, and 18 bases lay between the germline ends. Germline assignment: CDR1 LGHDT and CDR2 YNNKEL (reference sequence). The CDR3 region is CASGGTNLIYEQYF. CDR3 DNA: TGTGCCAGCGGTGGGACCAACCTAATATACGAGCAGTACTTC.

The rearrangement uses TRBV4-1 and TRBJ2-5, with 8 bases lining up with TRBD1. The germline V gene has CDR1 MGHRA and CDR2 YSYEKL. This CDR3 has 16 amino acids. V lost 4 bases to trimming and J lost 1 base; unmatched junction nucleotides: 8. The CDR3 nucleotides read TGCGCCAGCAGCCGAAACCAAGGGACAGGCCAAGAGACCCAGTACTTC. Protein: CASSRNQGTGQETQYF.

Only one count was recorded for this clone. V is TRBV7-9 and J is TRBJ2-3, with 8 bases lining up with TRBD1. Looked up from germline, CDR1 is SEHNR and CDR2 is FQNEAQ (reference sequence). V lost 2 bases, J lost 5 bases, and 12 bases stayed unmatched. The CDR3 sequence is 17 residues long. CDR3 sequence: CASSLIQNQGAGDTQYF. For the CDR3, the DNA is TGTGCCAGCAGCTTAATTCAGAATCAGGGGGCGGGAGATACGCAGTATTTT.